Listed here are 19 T cell receptor beta chains from one sample, sequenced in a study of blood T cell repertoires in COVID-19. Here immunoSEQ multiplex PCR was the method, and the copy in TCRdb shows in-frame clones only, minus some. The sample lists 300,000 to 500,000 clones, roughly 88% seen once, with roughly 0.97% in the top ten. Sequencing was performed on PBMCs or T cells enriched from blood (not recorded which). These TCRs come from a woman in her twenties or thirties with acute COVID-19.

On this clone itself: One end of the junction is discordant with germline, which a read error may explain. This sequence joins TRBV5-1 and TRBJ2-7; D unresolved. The CDR3 totals 11 residues. Germline values: CDR1 SGHRS, CDR2 YFSETQ. The CDR3 DNA reads TGCGCCAGCAGCTTGGAACCGCGCAGGCACTTC. Its protein is CASSLEPRRHF.

The J gene is TRBJ1-1, the V gene TRBV12-3 or TRBV12-4; 8 bases fit TRBD1. With V trimmed by 3 bases and J by 9 bases, 6 bases remained unmatched. This CDR3 spans 13 amino acids. CDR3 region: CASSFGRQGKAFF. The CDR3 bases are TGTGCCAGCAGTTTTGGTAGACAGGGGAAAGCTTTCTTT.

This clone was seen more than once but under ten times. The chain joins TRBV7-2 to TRBJ1-1; 7 nucleotides align to TRBD1. V trimming: 3 bases; J trimming: 7 bases; junction bases outside the gene matches: 5. The germline V gene encodes CDR1 SGHTA and CDR2 FQGNSA. The CDR3 sequence is 13 residues long. The CDR3 DNA follows: TGTGCCAGCAGCTTGATGCGGGACAGTGAAGCTTTCTTT. As protein: CASSLMRDSEAFF. Full variable domain (rest looked up from reference TRBV7-2 and TRBJ1-1): GAGVSQSPSNKVTEKGKDVELRCDPISGHTALYWYRQSLGQGLEFLIYFQGNSAPDKSGLPSDRFSAERTGGSVSTLTIQRTQQEDSAVYLCASSLMRDSEAFFGQGTRLTVV.

The genes are TRBV30 and TRBJ2-5; D may be TRBD1 (6 bases). V was clipped by 2 bases and J by 9 bases, with 22 bases between them. The CDR3 totals 15 residues. Germline V lookup: CDR1 GTSNPN, CDR2 SVGIG (reference sequence). For the CDR3, the DNA is TGTGCCTGGAGTCAGGAGATTAGGGGGTTTTTGGCCCAGTACTTC. This gives the protein CAWSQEIRGFLAQYF.

This chain links TRBV30 with TRBJ1-5; 8 bases align to TRBD1. CDR1 and CDR2 (germline): GTSNPN, SVGIG (reference sequence). The CDR3 spans 15 residues. Unmatched junction bases numbered 9, after V lost 3 bases and J lost 5 bases. The CDR3 DNA is TGTGCCTGGAGCCAAGGGACAGGTGGGGATCAGCCCCAGCATTTT. Translated: CAWSQGTGGDQPQHF.

The chain employs TRBV14 and TRBJ1-6; D ambiguous. The V gene's germline CDR1 is SGHDN and CDR2 FVKESK. CDR3 length equals 16 residues. Trimming cost V 0 bases and J 6 bases, with 12 bases left between them. The CDR3 DNA reads TGTGCCAGCAGCCAAGATGTGGCAGACTTTAATTCACCCCTCCACTTT. Its translation is CASSQDVADFNSPLHF. Supplemented by reference TRBV14 and TRBJ1-6, the full variable domain reads EAGVTQFPSHSVIEKGQTVTLRCDPISGHDNLYWYRRVMGKEIKFLLHFVKESKQDESGMPNNRFLAERTGGTYSTLKVQPAELEDSGVYFCASSQDVADFNSPLHFGNGTRLTVT.

The rearrangement joins TRBV3-1 (or the pseudogene TRBV3-2) to TRBJ2-2, with TRBD2 matching over 13 bases. Trimming removed 4 bases from V and 7 bases from J; junction bases left unmatched: 12. Germline CDR1 LGHDT, CDR2 YNNKEL (reference sequence). CDR3 length equals 18 residues. CDR3 amino acids: CASSPRLLAGGPGGELFF. CDR3 DNA: TGTGCCAGCAGCCCCCGCCTACTAGCGGGGGGGCCGGGCGGGGAGCTGTTTTTT.

This sequence joins TRBV7-2 and TRBJ1-2; D is uncertain. The CDR3 covers 13 residues. The V end lost 6 bases, the J end lost 8 bases, and 16 bases lay between the germline ends. Germline lookup yields CDR1 SGHTA and CDR2 FQGNSA. The CDR3 coding sequence is TGTGCCAGCAGTTTGAGCGGTGGGCCAGGCTACACCTTC. It specifies CASSLSGGPGYTF.

This clone was counted a few times. The V and J genes are TRBV28 and TRBJ2-4, with TRBD1 matching 8 bases. The CDR3 is made up of 14 amino acids. The V gene end was trimmed by 6 bases and the J gene end by 9 bases; junction bases not matched to a gene: 10. The germline V gene has CDR1 MDHEN and CDR2 SYDVKM. In DNA, the CDR3 is TGTGCCAGCAGCCCGACAGGGGCCCTTGGCATTCAGTACTTC. It codes for CASSPTGALGIQYF.

The V gene is TRBV11-3, the J gene TRBJ2-1; 8 nucleotides align to TRBD1. There are 16 residues in the CDR3. Germline V CDR1 and CDR2: SGHNT, YENEEA. The junction had 4 bases not matched to a gene; V was cut back by 0 bases and J by 3 bases. The CDR3 region is CASSLDAGQGYNEQFF. The CDR3 region has the DNA TGTGCCAGCAGCTTAGATGCCGGACAGGGCTACAATGAGCAGTTCTTC. Based on the CDR3 plus reference TRBV11-3 and TRBJ2-1, the full variable domain is EAGVVQSPRYKIIEKKQPVAFWCNPISGHNTLYWYLQNLGQGPELLIRYENEEAVDDSQLPKDRFSAERLKGVDSTLKIQPAELGDSAVYLCASSLDAGQGYNEQFFGPGTRLTVL.

V usage is TRBV12-3 or TRBV12-4 and J usage is TRBJ2-7; D perhaps matches TRBD1 (6 bases). V lost 3 bases, J lost 2 bases, and 8 bases lay in between. This CDR3 has 13 residues. The CDR3 bases are TGTGCCAGCAGTTTCCAGGGGCCCTACGAGCAGTACTTC. This codes for CASSFQGPYEQYF.

As to this clone: The junction differs from germline at one of its ends, possibly a read error. V and J are TRBV11-1 and TRBJ2-7; D uncertain. The germline CDR1 and CDR2 sequences are SGHAT and FQDESV (reference sequence). The CDR3 extends over 14 amino acids. The CDR3 protein is CASSVAPFAYEQYF. CDR3 DNA: TGTGCCAGCAGCGTAGCCCCCTTTGCCTACGAGCAGTACTTC. Using reference TRBV11-1 and TRBJ2-7 for the parts outside the CDR3, the full variable domain is EAEVAQSPRYKITEKSQAVAFWCDPISGHATLYWYRQILGQGPELLVQFQDESVVDDSQLPKDRFSAERLKGVDSTLKIQPAELGDSAMYLCASSVAPFAYEQYFGPGTRLTVT.

J is TRBJ2-1 and V is TRBV7-2, with TRBD2 matching over 14 bases. The trim removed 2 bases at V and 4 bases at J, leaving 4 bases unmatched. Per germline, CDR1 SGHTA and CDR2 FQGNSA. CDR3 length: 17 amino acids. CDR3 DNA sequence: TGTGCCAGCAGCTTATTTGGACTAGCGGGGGGATACAATGAGCAGTTCTTC. Its translation is CASSLFGLAGGYNEQFF.

The chain employs TRBV27 and TRBJ2-7, with a tentative D call TRBD1 (5 bases). Germline assignment: CDR1 MNHEY and CDR2 SMNVEV (reference sequence). The CDR3 sequence is 15 residues long. The V end lost 5 bases, the J end lost 0 bases, and 14 bases lay between the germline ends. DNA of the CDR3: TGTGCCAGCAGTGGGTTTAGGGGAAGCTCCTACGAGCAGTACTTC. Translated: CASSGFRGSSYEQYF.

The CDR3 bases are TGTGCCAGCAGCTCGGACAGGGAGAAGACTAACTATGGCTACACCTTC. Translation: CASSSDREKTNYGYTF. The chain has TRBV7-9 and TRBJ1-2; the match to TRBD1 covers 8 bases. The CDR3 totals 16 residues. Losses at the gene ends were 4 bases for V and 0 bases for J; bases not matched to a gene: 7. Germline V CDR1 and CDR2: SEHNR, FQNEAQ (reference sequence).

V gene TRBV7-8 combines with J gene TRBJ2-7, with 11 bases that match TRBD2. The CDR3 consists of 15 residues. Germline-derived CDR1 and CDR2 are SGHVS and FQNEAQ. After removal of 3 bases from V and 4 bases from J, the junction contained 5 bases not matched to a gene. The CDR3 protein is CASSFGTSGAYEQYF. CDR3 coding DNA: TGTGCCAGCAGCTTTGGGACTAGCGGAGCATACGAGCAGTACTTC.

Only one count was recorded for this clone. The chain is built from TRBV6-5 and TRBJ2-5; D may be TRBD1 (6 bases). The V gene lost 5 bases and the J gene lost 5 bases, with 15 bases spanning the gap. CDR1 is MNHEY and CDR2 is SVGAGI in the germline V gene. This CDR3 is built from 14 residues. The CDR3 is CASSKGWDMETQYF. The CDR3 nucleotides read TGTGCCAGCAGTAAGGGGTGGGACATGGAGACCCAGTACTTC.

The J gene is TRBJ2-7, the V gene TRBV27; D possibly corresponds to TRBD1 (5 bases). V was cut by 2 bases and J by 5 bases, with 19 bases left in between. This CDR3 region has 16 residues. In germline, CDR1 is MNHEY, CDR2 SMNVEV (reference sequence). CDR3 in amino acids: CASSLKGAPGHHEQYF. CDR3 bases: TGTGCCAGCAGTTTAAAAGGGGCTCCCGGACACCACGAGCAGTACTTC.

The chain uses TRBV5-1 and TRBJ1-6, with D possibly being TRBD1 (5 bases). The CDR3 is 15 residues long. Germline V lookup: CDR1 SGHRS, CDR2 YFSETQ. V was shortened by 1 base and J by 5 bases, with 10 bases between the two germline ends. CDR3 sequence reads: CASSLSAGNNSPLHF. CDR3 bases: TGCGCCAGCAGCTTGAGCGCAGGGAATAATTCACCCCTCCACTTT.